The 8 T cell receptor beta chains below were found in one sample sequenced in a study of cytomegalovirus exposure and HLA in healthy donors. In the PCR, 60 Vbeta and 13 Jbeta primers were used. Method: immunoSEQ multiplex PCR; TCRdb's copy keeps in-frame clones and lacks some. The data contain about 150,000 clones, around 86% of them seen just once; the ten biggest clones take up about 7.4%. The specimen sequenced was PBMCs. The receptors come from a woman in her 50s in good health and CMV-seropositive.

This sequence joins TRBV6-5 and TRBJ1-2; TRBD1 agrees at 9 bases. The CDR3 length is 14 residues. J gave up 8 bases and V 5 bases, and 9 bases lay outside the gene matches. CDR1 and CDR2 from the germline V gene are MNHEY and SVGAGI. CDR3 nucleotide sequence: TGTGCCAGCAGTGAAGGGGACAGGGCGCGGGGCTACACCTTC. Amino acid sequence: CASSEGDRARGYTF.

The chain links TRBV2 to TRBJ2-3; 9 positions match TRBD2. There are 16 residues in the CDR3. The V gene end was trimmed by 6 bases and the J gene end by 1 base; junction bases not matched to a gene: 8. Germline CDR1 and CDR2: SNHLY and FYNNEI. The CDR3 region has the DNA TGTGCCAGCAGGCGGGGGGGCCAAGGCGGCACAGATACGCAGTATTTT. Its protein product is CASRRGGQGGTDTQYF.

CDR3 coding DNA: TGTGCCAGCAGCACAGCTTATCCCTACGAGCAGTACTTC. It specifies CASSTAYPYEQYF. This chain uses TRBV28 with TRBJ2-7; no clear D. Germline assignment: CDR1 MDHEN and CDR2 SYDVKM. The CDR3 is 13 amino acids. V was trimmed by 6 bases and J by 2 bases, leaving 11 bases between them.

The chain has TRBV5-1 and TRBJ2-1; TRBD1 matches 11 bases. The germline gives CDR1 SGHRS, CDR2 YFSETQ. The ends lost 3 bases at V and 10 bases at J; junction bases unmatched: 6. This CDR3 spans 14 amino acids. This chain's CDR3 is CASSYGQGAGEQFF. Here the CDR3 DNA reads TGCGCCAGCAGCTATGGACAGGGGGCGGGAGAGCAGTTCTTC.

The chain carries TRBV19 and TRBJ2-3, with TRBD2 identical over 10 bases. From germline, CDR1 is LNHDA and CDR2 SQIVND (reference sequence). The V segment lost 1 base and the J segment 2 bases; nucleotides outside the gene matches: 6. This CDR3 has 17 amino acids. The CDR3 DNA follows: TGTGCCAGTAGTATAGGGACAGCGGGAGGGCCCACAGATACGCAGTATTTT. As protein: CASSIGTAGGPTDTQYF.

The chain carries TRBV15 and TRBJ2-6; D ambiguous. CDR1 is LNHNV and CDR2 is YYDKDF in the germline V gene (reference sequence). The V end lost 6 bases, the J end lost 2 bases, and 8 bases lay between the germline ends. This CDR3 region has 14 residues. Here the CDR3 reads CATRPPAGANVLTF. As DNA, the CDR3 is TGTGCCACCAGACCTCCGGCTGGGGCCAACGTCCTGACTTTC.

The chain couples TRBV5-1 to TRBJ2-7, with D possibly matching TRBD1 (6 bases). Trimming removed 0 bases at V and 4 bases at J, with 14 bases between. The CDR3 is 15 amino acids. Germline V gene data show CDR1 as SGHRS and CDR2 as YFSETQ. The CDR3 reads CASSLGRTGNYEQYF. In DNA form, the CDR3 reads TGCGCCAGCAGCTTGGGTAGAACAGGGAATTACGAGCAGTACTTC.

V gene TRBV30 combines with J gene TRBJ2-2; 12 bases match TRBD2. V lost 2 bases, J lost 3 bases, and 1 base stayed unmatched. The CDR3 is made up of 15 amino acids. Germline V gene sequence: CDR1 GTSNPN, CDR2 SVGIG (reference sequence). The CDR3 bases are TGTGCCTGGAGTCGACTAGCGGGGGACACCGGGGAGCTGTTTTTT. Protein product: CAWSRLAGDTGELFF.